The 2 T cell receptor beta chains listed next were all sequenced from one sample in a study of metastatic and nonmetastatic thyroid tumors. Before thyroid surgery, none of the patients had received any treatment. TCRdb reprocessed the PCR reads using MiXCR. The data hold about 19,000 clones, with under 45% observed a single time. The sample comprised tumor tissue. The receptors stem from a female donor with papillary thyroid cancer or a benign thyroid nodule (not recorded which). Some clones in this sample may be carry-over from other donors' samples.

The chain is built from TRBV18 and TRBJ2-1; D is possibly TRBD2 (6 bases). Germline V gene data show CDR1 as KGHSH and CDR2 as LQKENI. V lost 2 bases and J lost 4, with 12 bases in between. This CDR3 is built from 15 residues. The CDR3 DNA follows: TGTGCCAGCTCACCATTATCGGGAGAGTACAATGAGCAGTTCTTC. Its protein product is CASSPLSGEYNEQFF.

Only a few counts were recorded for this clone. V is TRBV27 and J is TRBJ2-7; no firm D call. Trimming removed 0 bases at V and 1 base at J, with 7 bases between. The germline CDR1 and CDR2 sequences are MNHEY and SMNVEV (reference sequence). CDR3 length: 14 residues. The CDR3 reads CASSLSEISYEQYF. As DNA, the CDR3 is TGTGCCAGCAGTTTATCGGAGATTTCCTACGAGCAGTACTTC.